The 18 T cell receptor beta chains presented below share a single source sample, sequenced in a study of T-cell reconstitution after alpha-beta-depleted transplantation in children (dated by TCRdb to about 2016). Libraries came from PCR. TCRdb names Illumina HiSeq 2500 as the instrument used. To normalize quantification of the TCRbeta repertoire, the TCR libraries were built with molecular barcoding that relied on unique molecular identifiers. TCRdb took the public reads, trimmed them with fastp at Q25, ran MiXCR for clone calling and kept in-frame beta chains. Every CDR3 protein is listed once, alongside the most common genes and DNA of its rows. The table for this sample lists around 480,000 distinct CDR3 sequences; around a third of them were counted only once. The top ten clones comprise about 2.3% of the sample. The specimen comprised PBMCs from the stem cell graft donor, sampled from the stem cell graft. These receptors all stem from a human donor who donated a stem cell graft to a child with aplastic anemia.

This clonotype was observed many times. Mismatch with germline at one junction end may stem from a read error. The rearrangement links TRBV27 to TRBJ2-2, with D perhaps being TRBD1 or TRBD2 (6 bases each). The CDR3 consists of 16 residues. The V gene's germline CDR1 is MNHEY and CDR2 SMNVEV (reference sequence). The CDR3 DNA follows: TGCACCAGCACCCCCGAGGGGGGATCCTTCACCGGGGAGCTGTTTTTT. This encodes CTSTPEGGSFTGELFF.

The chain recombines TRBV14 with TRBJ1-2; D is uncertain. The V gene lost 4 bases and the J gene lost 8 bases, with 8 bases spanning the gap. The CDR3 runs 11 residues. The germline V gene encodes CDR1 SGHDN and CDR2 FVKESK. CDR3 residues: CASSPGMGYTF. DNA of the CDR3: TGTGCCAGCAGCCCAGGTATGGGCTACACCTTC. Using reference TRBV14 and TRBJ1-2 for the parts outside the CDR3, the full variable domain is EAGVTQFPSHSVIEKGQTVTLRCDPISGHDNLYWYRRVMGKEIKFLLHFVKESKQDESGMPNNRFLAERTGGTYSTLKVQPAELEDSGVYFCASSPGMGYTFGSGTRLTVV.

The rearrangement links TRBV5-1 to TRBJ2-1; 9 bases fit TRBD1. This CDR3 region has 19 residues. The J segment lost 0 bases and the V segment lost 4 bases, leaving 14 bases of the junction unmatched. CDR1 and CDR2 from the germline V gene are SGHRS and YFSETQ. DNA of the CDR3: TGCGCCAGCAGCGCAACGGGACAGGGTGGCGGGAGCTCCTACAATGAGCAGTTCTTC. Amino acid sequence: CASSATGQGGGSSYNEQFF. Full variable domain (outside the CDR3, taken from reference TRBV5-1 and TRBJ2-1): KAGVTQTPRYLIKTRGQQVTLSCSPISGHRSVSWYQQTPGQGLQFLFEYFSETQRNKGNFPGRFSGRQFSNSRSEMNVSTLELGDSALYLCASSATGQGGGSSYNEQFFGPGTRLTVL.

The gene calls are TRBV11-3 and TRBJ1-1; D perhaps matches TRBD1 (5 bases). CDR3 length: 15 residues. Trimming left V 7 bases short and J 1 base short, with 16 bases between. Per the germline V gene, CDR1 is SGHNT and CDR2 is YENEEA. In DNA form, the CDR3 reads TGTGCCAGCACCGCCTCGAGGGGAGCGAACACTGAAGCTTTCTTT. Translation: CASTASRGANTEAFF.

This clonotype appeared a few times. The chain carries TRBV20-1 and TRBJ1-2, with 7 bases fitting TRBD1. There are 15 residues in the CDR3. With V trimmed by 0 bases and J by 5 bases, 9 bases remained unmatched. The germline V gene encodes CDR1 DFQATT and CDR2 SNEGSKA (reference sequence). The CDR3 sequence: CSARDQGGARYGYTF. CDR3 coding DNA: TGCAGTGCTAGAGATCAGGGGGGGGCGCGGTATGGCTACACCTTC.

This clonotype has just a few counts. The V gene is TRBV24-1, the J gene TRBJ2-7; no definite D call. Deletions cut 3 bases from V and 3 bases from J, with 8 bases between. Looked up from germline, CDR1 is KGHDR and CDR2 is SFDVKD. The CDR3 is 13 amino acids. The CDR3: CATSDGPRYEQYF. The CDR3 DNA follows: TGTGCCACCAGTGATGGTCCCCGCTACGAGCAGTACTTC.

The CDR3: CSAREVRQVETQYF. CDR3 DNA: TGCAGTGCTAGAGAGGTCCGGCAAGTGGAGACCCAGTACTTC. V usage is TRBV20-1 and J usage is TRBJ2-5; no clear D gene. The germline CDR1 and CDR2 sequences are DFQATT and SNEGSKA (reference sequence). V shed 0 bases and J shed 5 bases, with 13 bases lying between them. This CDR3 comprises 14 residues.

V is TRBV12-3 or TRBV12-4 and J is TRBJ2-7; 10 bases fit TRBD2. The V segment lost 6 bases and the J segment 1 base; nucleotides outside the gene matches: 3. This CDR3 is 14 amino acids long. In nucleotides, the CDR3 is TGTGCCAGCAGCGGGACTAGCGTTTCCTACGAGCAGTACTTC. It is translated as CASSGTSVSYEQYF.

The chain carries TRBV7-9 and TRBJ2-2; 7 nucleotides line up with TRBD1. Losses at the gene ends were 4 bases for V and 4 bases for J; bases not matched to a gene: 12. Per germline, CDR1 SEHNR and CDR2 FQNEAQ (reference sequence). The CDR3 length is 17 residues. CDR3: CASSSETGLRGTGELFF. The CDR3 coding sequence is TGTGCCAGCAGCTCGGAGACAGGGCTAAGGGGCACCGGGGAGCTGTTTTTT.

The chain has TRBV19 and TRBJ2-2; 8 bases fit TRBD1. Germline V gene lookup returns CDR1 LNHDA and CDR2 SQIVND (reference sequence). Trimming removed 3 bases from V and 1 base from J; junction bases left unmatched: 1. The CDR3 consists of 15 residues. CDR3 sequence (DNA): TGTGCCAGTAGTATGGGGACAGGGAACACCGGGGAGCTGTTTTTT. It specifies CASSMGTGNTGELFF.

This clonotype has just a few counts. The chain uses TRBV10-2 and TRBJ2-5, with D possibly matching TRBD2 (5 bases). Trimming took 6 bases from V and 5 from J, leaving 10 bases between them. The CDR3 covers 12 residues. Germline lookup yields CDR1 WSHSY and CDR2 SAAADI. The CDR3 sequence: CASSGTGETQYF. The CDR3 DNA sequence: TGCGCCAGCAGCGGTACGGGGGAGACCCAGTACTTC.

V is TRBV29-1 and J is TRBJ2-2; 8 bases agree with TRBD1. Trimming cost V 7 bases and J 9 bases; bases outside gene matches: 4. The CDR3 extends over 11 amino acids. CDR1 and CDR2 from the germline V gene are SQVTM and ANQGSEA. CDR3: CSAGTGWELFF. Here the CDR3 DNA reads TGCAGCGCAGGGACAGGATGGGAGCTGTTTTTT.

V is TRBV9 and J is TRBJ1-2, with D tentatively TRBD1 (5 bases). V was cut by 3 bases and J by 4 bases, with 19 bases left in between. CDR1 is SGDLS and CDR2 is YYNGEE in the germline V gene. The CDR3 sequence is 16 residues long. The CDR3 DNA sequence: TGTGCCAGCAGCGCCCTCGATACAGGCCGGGGCTATGGCTACACCTTC. It codes for CASSALDTGRGYGYTF.

The chain couples TRBV29-1 to TRBJ2-2; 7 nucleotides line up with TRBD2. The ends lost 0 bases at V and 1 base at J; junction bases unmatched: 14. This CDR3 spans 19 amino acids. Germline V gene data show CDR1 as SQVTM and CDR2 as ANQGSEA. The CDR3 sequence: CSVEDAPHPSGLNTGELFF. The DNA for the CDR3 is TGCAGCGTTGAAGATGCCCCCCACCCTAGCGGACTGAACACCGGGGAGCTGTTTTTT.

Here the CDR3 reads CASSPAGGSRTDTQYF. Here the CDR3 DNA reads TGCGCCAGCAGCCCGGCCGGCGGGAGTCGAACAGATACGCAGTATTTT. This chain connects TRBV5-1 to TRBJ2-3; 7 bases match TRBD2. The CDR3 extends over 16 amino acids. V gave up 4 bases and J gave up 3 bases; unmatched junction bases: 11. CDR1 is SGHRS and CDR2 is YFSETQ in the germline V gene.

The rearrangement uses TRBV18 and TRBJ2-4, with D maybe TRBD1 (5 bases). This CDR3 contains 14 residues. Trimming shortened V by 6 bases and J by 8 bases, and 17 bases separated the two germline ends. Germline CDR1 reads KGHSH; CDR2 reads LQKENI. As DNA, the CDR3 is TGTGCCAGCTCTCCTCAGACGACAGTGGACATTCAGTACTTC. Its translation is CASSPQTTVDIQYF.

V and J are TRBV29-1 and TRBJ1-1; D not certain. Trimming removed 1 base from V and 7 bases from J, with 10 bases in between. CDR3 length: 12 residues. The germline CDR1 and CDR2 sequences are SQVTM and ANQGSEA. In DNA form, the CDR3 reads TGCAGCGTTGAAGGTATGGCAGTTGAAGCTTTCTTT. It yields the protein CSVEGMAVEAFF.

The chain carries TRBV5-1 and TRBJ2-7; D might be TRBD1 (6 bases). The CDR3 contains 12 residues. V lost 2 bases, J lost 7 bases, and 10 bases lay in between. Germline CDR1 reads SGHRS; CDR2 reads YFSETQ. Written as DNA, the CDR3 is TGCGCCAGCAGCTTACAGGGTTGGGAGCAGTACTTC. Translated, it gives CASSLQGWEQYF.